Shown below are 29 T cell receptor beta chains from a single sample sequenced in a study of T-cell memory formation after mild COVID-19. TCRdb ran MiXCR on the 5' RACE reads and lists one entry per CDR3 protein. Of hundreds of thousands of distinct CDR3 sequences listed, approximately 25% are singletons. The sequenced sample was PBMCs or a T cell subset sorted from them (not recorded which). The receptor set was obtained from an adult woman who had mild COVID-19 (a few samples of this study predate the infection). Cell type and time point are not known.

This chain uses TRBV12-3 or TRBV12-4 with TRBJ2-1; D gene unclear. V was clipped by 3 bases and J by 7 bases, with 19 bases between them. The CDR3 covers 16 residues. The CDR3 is CASSFSRRASRNEQFF. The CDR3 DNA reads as TGTGCCAGCAGTTTTAGCCGTCGGGCCTCGCGGAATGAGCAGTTCTTC.

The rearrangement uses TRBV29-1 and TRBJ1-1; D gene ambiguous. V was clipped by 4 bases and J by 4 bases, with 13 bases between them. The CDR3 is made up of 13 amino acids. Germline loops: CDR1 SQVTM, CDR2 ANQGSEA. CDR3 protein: CSVVDGSVTEAFF. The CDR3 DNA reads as TGCAGCGTTGTGGACGGATCGGTCACTGAAGCTTTCTTT.

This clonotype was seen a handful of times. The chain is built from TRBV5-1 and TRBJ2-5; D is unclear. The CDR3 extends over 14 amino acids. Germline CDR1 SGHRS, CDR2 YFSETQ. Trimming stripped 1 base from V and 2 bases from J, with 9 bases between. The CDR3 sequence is CASSLRTTQETQYF. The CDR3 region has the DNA TGCGCCAGCAGCTTGAGAACTACTCAAGAGACCCAGTACTTC.

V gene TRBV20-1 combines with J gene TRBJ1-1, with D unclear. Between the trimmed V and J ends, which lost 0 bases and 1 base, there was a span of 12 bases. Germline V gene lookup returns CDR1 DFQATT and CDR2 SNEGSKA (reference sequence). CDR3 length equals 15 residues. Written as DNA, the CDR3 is TGCAGTGCTAGAGATTATGAGACTGGGAACACTGAAGCTTTCTTT. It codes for CSARDYETGNTEAFF.

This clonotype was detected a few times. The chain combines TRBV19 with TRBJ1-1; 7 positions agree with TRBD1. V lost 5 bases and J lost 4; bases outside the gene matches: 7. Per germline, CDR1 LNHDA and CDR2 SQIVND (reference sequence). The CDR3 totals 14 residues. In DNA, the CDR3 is TGTGCCAGTAGTCACCGCCAGGGGGTCACTGAAGCTTTCTTT. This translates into CASSHRQGVTEAFF. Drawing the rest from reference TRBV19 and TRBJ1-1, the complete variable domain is DGGITQSPKYLFRKEGQNVTLSCEQNLNHDAMYWYRQDPGQGLRLIYYSQIVNDFQKGDIAEGYSVSREKKESFPLTVTSAQKNPTAFYLCASSHRQGVTEAFFGQGTRLTVV.

CDR3 sequence reads: CASSKLAGAVQETQYF. In DNA form, the CDR3 reads TGTGCCAGCAGCAAACTAGCGGGAGCGGTACAAGAGACCCAGTACTTC. The V and J genes are TRBV12-3 or TRBV12-4 and TRBJ2-5; 11 bases line up with TRBD2. The CDR3 spans 16 residues. Trimming cost V 6 bases and J 2 bases; bases outside gene matches: 8.

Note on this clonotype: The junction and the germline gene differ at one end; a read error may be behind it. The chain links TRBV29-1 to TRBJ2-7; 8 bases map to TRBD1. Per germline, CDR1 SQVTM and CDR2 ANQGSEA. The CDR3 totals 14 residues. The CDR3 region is CSVEGLTGAYDQYF. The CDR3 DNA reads TGCAGCGTTGAAGGCTTGACAGGGGCCTACGATCAGTACTTC.

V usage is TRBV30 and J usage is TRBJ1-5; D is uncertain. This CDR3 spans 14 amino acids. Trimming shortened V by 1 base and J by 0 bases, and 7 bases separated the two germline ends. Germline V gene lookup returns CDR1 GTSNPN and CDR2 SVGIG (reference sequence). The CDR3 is CAWSAHISNQPQHF. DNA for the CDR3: TGTGCCTGGAGTGCACATATTAGCAATCAGCCCCAGCATTTT.

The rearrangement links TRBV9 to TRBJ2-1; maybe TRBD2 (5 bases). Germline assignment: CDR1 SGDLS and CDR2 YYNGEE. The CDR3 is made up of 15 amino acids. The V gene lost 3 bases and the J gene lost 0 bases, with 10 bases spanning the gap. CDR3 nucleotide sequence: TGTGCCAGCAGCGGCGGACTGAGCTCCTACAATGAGCAGTTCTTC. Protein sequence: CASSGGLSSYNEQFF.

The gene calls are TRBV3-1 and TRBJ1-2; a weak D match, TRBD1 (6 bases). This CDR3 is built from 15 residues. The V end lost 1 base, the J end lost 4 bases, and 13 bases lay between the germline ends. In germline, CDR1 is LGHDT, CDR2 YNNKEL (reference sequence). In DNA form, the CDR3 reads TGTGCCAGCAGCCAAGTTTTAGGGGGATCCTATGGCTACACCTTC. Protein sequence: CASSQVLGGSYGYTF.

CDR3 DNA sequence: TGTGCCAGACAGGGGCATCGGAGCGAGCAGTACTTC. This translates into CARQGHRSEQYF. This chain joins TRBV30 and TRBJ2-7, with 8 bases matching TRBD1. Per the germline V gene, CDR1 is GTSNPN and CDR2 is SVGIG (reference sequence). The CDR3 contains 12 residues. V trimming: 8 bases; J trimming: 6 bases; junction bases outside the gene matches: 9.

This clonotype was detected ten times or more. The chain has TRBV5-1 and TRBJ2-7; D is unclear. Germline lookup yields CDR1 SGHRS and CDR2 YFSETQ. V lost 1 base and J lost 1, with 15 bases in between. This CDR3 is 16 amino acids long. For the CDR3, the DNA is TGCGCCAGCAGCTTGTGGGCAGCCGGTGGGTCCTACGAGCAGTACTTC. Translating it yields CASSLWAAGGSYEQYF.

The CDR3 sequence: CSVVAGLSYEQYF. CDR3 coding DNA: TGCAGCGTTGTGGCAGGGCTCTCCTACGAGCAGTACTTC. The chain joins TRBV29-1 to TRBJ2-7; tentative D call: TRBD1 (5 bases). V lost 4 bases to trimming and J lost 0 bases, with 10 bases between them. The CDR3 runs to 13 residues. Germline values: CDR1 SQVTM, CDR2 ANQGSEA.

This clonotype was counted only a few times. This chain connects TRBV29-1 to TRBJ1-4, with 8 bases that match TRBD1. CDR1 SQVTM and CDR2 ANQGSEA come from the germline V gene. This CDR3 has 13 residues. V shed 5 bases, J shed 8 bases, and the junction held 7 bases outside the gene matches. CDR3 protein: CSVQGAGGEKLFF. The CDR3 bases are TGCAGCGTTCAGGGGGCTGGTGGAGAAAAACTGTTTTTT.

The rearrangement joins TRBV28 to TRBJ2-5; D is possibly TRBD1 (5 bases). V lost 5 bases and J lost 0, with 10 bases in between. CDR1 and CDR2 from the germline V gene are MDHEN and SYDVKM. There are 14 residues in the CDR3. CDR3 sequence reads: CASSRTGNQETQYF. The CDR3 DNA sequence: TGTGCCAGCAGTCGTACAGGAAACCAAGAGACCCAGTACTTC.

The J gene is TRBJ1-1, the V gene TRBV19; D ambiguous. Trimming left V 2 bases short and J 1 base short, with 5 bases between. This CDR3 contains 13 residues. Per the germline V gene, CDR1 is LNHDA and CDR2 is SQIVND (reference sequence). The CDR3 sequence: CASSIKGNTEAFF. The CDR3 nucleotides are TGTGCCAGTAGTATAAAAGGGAACACTGAAGCTTTCTTT. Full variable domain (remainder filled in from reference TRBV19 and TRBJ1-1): DGGITQSPKYLFRKEGQNVTLSCEQNLNHDAMYWYRQDPGQGLRLIYYSQIVNDFQKGDIAEGYSVSREKKESFPLTVTSAQKNPTAFYLCASSIKGNTEAFFGQGTRLTVV.

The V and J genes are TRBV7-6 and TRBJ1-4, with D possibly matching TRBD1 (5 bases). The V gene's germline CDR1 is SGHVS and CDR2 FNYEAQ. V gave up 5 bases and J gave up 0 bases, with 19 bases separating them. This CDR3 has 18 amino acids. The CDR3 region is CASSHPYGRAPTNEKLFF. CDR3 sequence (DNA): TGTGCCAGCAGCCACCCTTATGGCAGGGCCCCAACTAATGAAAAACTGTTTTTT.

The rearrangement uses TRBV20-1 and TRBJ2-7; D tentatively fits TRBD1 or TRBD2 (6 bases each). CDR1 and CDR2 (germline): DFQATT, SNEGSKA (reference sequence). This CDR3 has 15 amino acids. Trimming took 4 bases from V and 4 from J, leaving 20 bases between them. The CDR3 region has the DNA TGCAGTGCTACGGGGGCTAGCCTGCGGGTATACGAGCAGTACTTC. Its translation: CSATGASLRVYEQYF.

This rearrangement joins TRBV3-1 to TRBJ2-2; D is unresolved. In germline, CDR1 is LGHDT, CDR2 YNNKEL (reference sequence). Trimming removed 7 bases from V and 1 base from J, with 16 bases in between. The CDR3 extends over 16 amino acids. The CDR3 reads CASIASRALNTGELFF. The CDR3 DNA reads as TGTGCCAGCATCGCATCCCGGGCCCTGAACACCGGGGAGCTGTTTTTT.

The CDR3 region is CSVRGFTDTQYF. Written as DNA, the CDR3 is TGCAGCGTTCGTGGCTTCACAGATACGCAGTATTTT. The rearrangement uses TRBV29-1 and TRBJ2-3; D not certain. Germline CDR1 SQVTM, CDR2 ANQGSEA. This CDR3 has 12 amino acids. Trimming pared 5 bases from V and 2 bases from J, leaving 8 bases between.

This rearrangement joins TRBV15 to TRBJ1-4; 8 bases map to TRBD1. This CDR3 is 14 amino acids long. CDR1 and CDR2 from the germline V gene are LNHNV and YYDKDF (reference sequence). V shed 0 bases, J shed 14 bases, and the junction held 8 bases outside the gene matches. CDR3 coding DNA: TGTGCCACCAGCAGAGATCTCCTGGGACAGGCCCTGTTTTTT. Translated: CATSRDLLGQALFF.

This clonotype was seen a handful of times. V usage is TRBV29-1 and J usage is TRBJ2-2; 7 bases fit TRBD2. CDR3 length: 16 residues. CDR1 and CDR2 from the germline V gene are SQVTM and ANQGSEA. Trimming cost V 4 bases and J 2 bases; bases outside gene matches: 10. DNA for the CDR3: TGCAGCGTTGTCCTAGGGGCTAGCGGTAACACCGGGGAGCTGTTTTTT. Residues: CSVVLGASGNTGELFF.

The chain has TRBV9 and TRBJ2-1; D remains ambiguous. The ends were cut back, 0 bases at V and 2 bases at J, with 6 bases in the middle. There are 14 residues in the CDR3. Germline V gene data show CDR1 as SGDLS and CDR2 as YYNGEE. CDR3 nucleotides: TGTGCCAGCAGCGTAGGGACGACCTACAATGAGCAGTTCTTC. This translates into CASSVGTTYNEQFF.

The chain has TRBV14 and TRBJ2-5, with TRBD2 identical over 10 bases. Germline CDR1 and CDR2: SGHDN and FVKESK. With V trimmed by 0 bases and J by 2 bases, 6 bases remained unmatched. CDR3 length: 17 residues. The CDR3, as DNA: TGTGCCAGCAGCCAAGATCTTAGGACTAGCGGTCAAGAGACCCAGTACTTC. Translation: CASSQDLRTSGQETQYF.

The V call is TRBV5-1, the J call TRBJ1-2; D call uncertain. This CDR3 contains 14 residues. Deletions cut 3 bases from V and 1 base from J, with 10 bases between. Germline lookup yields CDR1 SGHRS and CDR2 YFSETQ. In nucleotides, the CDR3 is TGCGCCAGCAGCTCGGAACTACTTAACTATGGCTACACCTTC. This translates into CASSSELLNYGYTF.

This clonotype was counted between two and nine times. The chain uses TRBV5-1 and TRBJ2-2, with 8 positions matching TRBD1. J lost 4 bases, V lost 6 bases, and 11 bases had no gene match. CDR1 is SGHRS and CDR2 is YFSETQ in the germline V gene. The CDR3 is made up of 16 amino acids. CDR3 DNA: TGCGCCAGCATTTCCTATGCAGGGGGCAGCACCGGGGAGCTGTTTTTT. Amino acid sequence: CASISYAGGSTGELFF.

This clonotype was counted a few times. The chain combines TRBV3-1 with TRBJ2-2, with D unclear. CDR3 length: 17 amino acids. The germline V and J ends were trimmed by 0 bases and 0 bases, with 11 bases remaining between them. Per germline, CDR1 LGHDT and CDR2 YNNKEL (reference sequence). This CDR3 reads CASSQDPDPPNTGELFF. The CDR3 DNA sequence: TGTGCCAGCAGCCAAGACCCAGACCCTCCGAACACCGGGGAGCTGTTTTTT.

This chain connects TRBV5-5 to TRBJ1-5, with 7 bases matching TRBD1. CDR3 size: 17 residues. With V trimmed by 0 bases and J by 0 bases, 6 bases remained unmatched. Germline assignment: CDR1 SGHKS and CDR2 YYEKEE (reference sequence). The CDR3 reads CASSLDWGQNSNQPQHF. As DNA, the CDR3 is TGTGCCAGCAGCTTGGACTGGGGACAGAATAGCAATCAGCCCCAGCATTTT. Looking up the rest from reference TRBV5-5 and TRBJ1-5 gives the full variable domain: DAGVTQSPTHLIKTRGQQVTLRCSPISGHKSVSWYQQVLGQGPQFIFQYYEKEERGRGNFPDRFSARQFPNYSSELNVNALLLGDSALYLCASSLDWGQNSNQPQHFGDGTRLSIL.

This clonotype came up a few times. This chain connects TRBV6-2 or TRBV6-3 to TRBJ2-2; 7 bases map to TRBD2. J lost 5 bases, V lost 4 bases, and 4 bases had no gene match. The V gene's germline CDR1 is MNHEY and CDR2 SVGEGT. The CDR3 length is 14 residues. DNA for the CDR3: TGTGCCAGCAGTTTAGCGGGTTCGACCGGGGAGCTGTTTTTT. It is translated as CASSLAGSTGELFF.